This is a list of T cell receptor beta chains from one sample in a study of blood T cell repertoires in COVID-19. Clones were read by immunoSEQ multiplex PCR, and TCRdb kept only the in-frame ones, dropping some. The table shows about 240,000 clones, with approximately 88% occurring only once. Sequencing was carried out using peripheral blood. The receptors shown here come from a woman in her 30s with acute or convalescent COVID-19. Each CDR3 is given with its conserved first and last residue. The D gene is left open where the match is weak. Only some rows state a clone size, as once, few, many or a class for expanded clones.

V gene	D gene	J gene	clone size	CDR3 protein	CDR3 DNA
TRBV7-9	.	TRBJ1-6	.	CASSSTTGGHFYNSPLHF	TGTGCCAGCAGCTCGACGACGGGAGGGCATTTCTATAATTCACCCCTCCACTTT
TRBV4-3	.	TRBJ1-5	.	CASSQDLYLSNQPQHF	TGCGCCAGCAGCCAAGATCTATATTTGAGCAATCAGCCCCAGCATTTT
TRBV7-9	.	TRBJ2-7	.	CASSPRRLGLDNYEQYF	TGTGCCAGCAGCCCCAGGCGCCTTGGGTTAGATAACTACGAGCAGTACTTC
TRBV4-3	TRBD1	TRBJ1-4	.	CASSQVRTGVNEKLFF	TGCGCCAGCAGCCAAGTGAGGACAGGGGTTAATGAAAAACTGTTTTTT
TRBV7-2	TRBD1	TRBJ1-6	.	CASSLGTGYYSPLHF	TGTGCCAGCAGCTTAGGGACAGGGTATTACTCACCCCTCCACTTT
TRBV27	.	TRBJ2-7	once	CASSSTAFKQYEQYF	TGTGCCAGCAGTTCCACCGCCTTTAAGCAATACGAGCAGTACTTC
TRBV12-3/TRBV12-4	.	TRBJ1-4	.	CASNYGGNEKLFF	TGTGCCAGCAACTACGGCGGTAATGAAAAACTGTTTTTT
TRBV19	TRBD1	TRBJ1-1	.	CASIPRDSPNTEAFF	TGTGCCAGTATTCCTAGGGACAGCCCCAACACTGAAGCTTTCTTT
TRBV7-6	TRBD1	TRBJ2-5	.	CASSPVDRAQETQYF	TGTGCCAGCAGCCCTGTAGACAGGGCGCAAGAGACCCAGTACTTC
TRBV3-1/TRBV3-2	.	TRBJ1-5	.	CASSQGMAGRSNQPQHF	TGTGCCAGCAGCCAAGGTATGGCAGGGCGAAGCAATCAGCCCCAGCATTTT
TRBV19	TRBD1	TRBJ2-3	.	CASSPDRISFTDTQYF	TGTGCCAGTAGCCCGGACAGGATATCTTTCACAGATACGCAGTATTTT
TRBV19	TRBD2	TRBJ2-1	.	CASSIGLAGADNEQFF	TGTGCCAGTAGTATAGGCCTAGCGGGAGCGGACAATGAGCAGTTCTTC
TRBV19	TRBD1	TRBJ1-1	.	CASSLLIGTAYTEAFF	TGTGCCAGTAGCCTTCTTATAGGGACAGCTTACACTGAAGCTTTCTTT
TRBV18	TRBD1	TRBJ1-5	.	CASSRDRVDQPQHF	TGTGCCAGCTCACGGGACAGGGTAGATCAGCCCCAGCATTTT
TRBV6-5	.	TRBJ1-1	once	CASSYVGGSAEAFF	TGTGCCAGCAGTTACGTCGGGGGAAGCGCTGAAGCTTTCTTT
TRBV27	.	TRBJ1-6	.	CASSFKTGSSYNSPLHF	TGTGCCAGCAGTTTTAAAACAGGGAGCTCCTATAATTCACCCCTCCACTTT
TRBV24-1	TRBD2	TRBJ2-3	.	CATSEPGLDKDTQYF	TGTGCCACCAGTGAACCAGGACTAGATAAAGATACGCAGTATTTT
TRBV7-9	TRBD2	TRBJ2-7	.	CASSPRGSGLAGAVEQYF	TGTGCCAGCAGCCCTAGGGGGTCGGGACTAGCGGGAGCAGTCGAGCAGTACTTC
TRBV7-9	.	TRBJ1-4	.	CASSPAGGQGATNEKLFF	TGTGCCAGCAGCCCCGCGGGGGGCCAGGGAGCAACTAATGAAAAACTGTTTTTT
TRBV12-3/TRBV12-4	.	TRBJ1-1	.	CASSVGGDTEAFF	TGTGCCAGCAGCGTAGGGGGGGACACTGAAGCTTTCTTT
TRBV19	.	TRBJ1-2	.	CASTLDRNYGYTF	TGTGCCAGTACCTTGGACAGAAACTATGGCTACACCTTC
TRBV9	TRBD2	TRBJ2-1	.	CASSASGSYNEQFF	TGTGCCAGCAGCGCCAGCGGGAGCTACAATGAGCAGTTCTTC
TRBV19	TRBD1	TRBJ2-7	.	CASGGTGAYEQYF	TGTGCCAGTGGAGGGACAGGAGCCTACGAGCAGTACTTC
TRBV3-1/TRBV3-2	TRBD1	TRBJ2-7	.	CASSHGTAYEQYF	TGTGCCAGCAGCCATGGGACAGCCTACGAGCAGTACTTC
TRBV21-1	.	TRBJ1-2	few	CASSQRNRDRSSNYGYTF	TGTGCCAGCAGTCAAAGGAACAGGGACCGGTCTTCAAACTATGGCTACACCTTC
TRBV3-1/TRBV3-2	.	TRBJ2-3	.	CASSPLSTDTQYF	TGTGCCAGCAGCCCCCTGAGCACAGATACGCAGTATTTT
TRBV24-1	.	TRBJ1-1	.	CATSDEYRAEAFF	TGTGCCACCAGTGATGAGTACAGGGCTGAAGCTTTCTTT
TRBV5-4	TRBD1	TRBJ2-7	.	CASSPGAGQGKYYEQYF	TGTGCCAGCAGCCCCGGTGCGGGACAGGGTAAATATTACGAGCAGTACTTC
TRBV5-1	TRBD2	TRBJ2-3	.	CASSSRRLAGGTDTQYF	TGCGCCAGCAGCTCGCGGCGACTAGCGGGAGGAACAGATACGCAGTATTTT
TRBV27	TRBD1	TRBJ2-7	once	CASSKRTGPKIYEQYF	TGTGCCAGCAGCAAACGGACAGGACCTAAGATTTACGAGCAGTACTTC
TRBV19	TRBD1	TRBJ1-2	.	CASTRDRSYGYTF	TGTGCCAGTACCCGGGACAGGTCCTATGGCTACACCTTC
TRBV11-2	.	TRBJ2-7	.	CASSSDNSYEQYF	TGTGCCAGCAGCTCCGACAACTCCTACGAGCAGTACTTC
TRBV6-4	TRBD2	TRBJ2-2	.	CASSDSAGDTGELFF	TGTGCCAGCAGTGATTCAGCGGGAGACACCGGGGAGCTGTTTTTT
TRBV25-1	TRBD1	TRBJ2-3	.	CASTLQGRDTQYF	TGTGCCAGCACTTTACAGGGGCGAGATACGCAGTATTTT
TRBV19	TRBD1	TRBJ1-6	.	CASSIGQGAGSPLHF	TGTGCCAGTAGTATAGGGCAGGGGGCCGGTTCACCCCTCCACTTT
TRBV6-5	.	TRBJ1-2	.	CASRVQGSYGYTF	TGTGCCAGCAGGGTACAGGGTAGCTATGGCTACACCTTC
TRBV7-7	TRBD1	TRBJ2-7	.	CASSLDTGVSYEQYF	TGTGCTAGCAGCCTTGATACAGGGGTCTCCTACGAGCAGTACTTC
TRBV5-1	.	TRBJ1-1	.	CASSLGQRNTEAFF	TGCGCCAGCAGCTTGGGACAGAGAAACACTGAAGCTTTCTTT
TRBV4-2	.	TRBJ2-5	.	CASSQGRGGETQYF	TGTGCCAGCAGCCAGGGAAGAGGGGGTGAGACCCAGTACTTC
TRBV18	.	TRBJ1-1	.	CASSSGGSTEAFF	TGTGCCAGCTCCTCAGGAGGGAGCACTGAAGCTTTCTTT
TRBV6-5	TRBD2	TRBJ2-1	.	CASSYQSGSRYNEQFF	TGTGCCAGCAGTTACCAAAGCGGGAGTCGATACAATGAGCAGTTCTTC
TRBV25-1	.	TRBJ1-1	.	CASSEFGGVGNTEAFF	TGTGCCAGCAGTGAATTCGGGGGGGTTGGGAACACTGAAGCTTTCTTT
TRBV27	.	TRBJ2-1	.	CASRTSGLSSYNEQFF	TGTGCCAGCAGAACCTCGGGACTGAGCTCCTACAATGAGCAGTTCTTC
TRBV4-1	.	TRBJ2-1	.	CASSQPSLSNEQFF	TGCGCCAGCAGCCAACCCTCTCTGTCCAATGAGCAGTTCTTC
TRBV6-6	.	TRBJ2-7	.	CASSYDREEYF	TGTGCCAGCAGTTACGACAGAGAGGAGTACTTC
TRBV7-9	TRBD2	TRBJ2-2	.	CASSRGGRNTGELFF	TGTGCCTCCTCTCGGGGCGGGAGGAACACCGGGGAGCTGTTTTTT
TRBV11-3	TRBD2	TRBJ2-1	.	CASSPGGLAGNEQFF	TGTGCCAGCAGCCCAGGGGGACTAGCGGGCAATGAGCAGTTCTTC
TRBV29-1	TRBD1	TRBJ2-1	.	CSVGTVLYEQFF	TGCAGCGTAGGGACAGTCTTATATGAGCAGTTCTTC
TRBV7-3	TRBD2	TRBJ2-1	.	CASSLTVAGGRNEQFF	TGTGCCAGCAGCTTAACTGTAGCGGGAGGTCGGAATGAGCAGTTCTTC
TRBV6-5	TRBD1	TRBJ1-1	.	CASSYRAGGMNTEAFF	TGTGCCAGCAGTTACCGCGCAGGGGGCATGAACACTGAAGCTTTCTTT
TRBV7-2	.	TRBJ1-2	.	CASSLALGQGYNYGYTF	TGTGCCAGCAGCTTAGCGCTGGGGCAGGGGTATAACTATGGCTACACCTTC
TRBV5-1	TRBD2	TRBJ2-5	.	CASSSGLAGGPLETQYF	TGCGCCAGCAGTTCCGGACTAGCGGGAGGGCCTCTTGAGACCCAGTACTTC
TRBV30	.	TRBJ2-5	.	CAWRSPEWYF	TGTGCCTGGAGAAGCCCTGAGTGGTACTTC
TRBV4-2	TRBD2	TRBJ2-2	.	CASSQSGGRTGELFF	TGTGCCAGCAGCCAATCGGGGGGACGGACCGGGGAGCTGTTTTTT
TRBV30	TRBD2	TRBJ2-1	.	CAWSYGSGRAPFF	TGTGCCTGGAGTTATGGAAGCGGGAGGGCGCCGTTCTTC
TRBV19	.	TRBJ2-1	.	CASSSFRTAGSDEQFF	TGTGCCAGTAGTAGTTTCCGGACGGCTGGGAGTGATGAGCAGTTCTTC
TRBV2	.	TRBJ1-1	few	CASSEARGYAEAFF	TGTGCCAGCAGTGAAGCCAGGGGCTATGCCGAAGCTTTCTTT
TRBV24-1	TRBD1	TRBJ2-3	few	CATSDTGTGTDTQYF	TGTGCCACCAGTGACACCGGGACAGGCACAGATACGCAGTATTTT
TRBV9	TRBD2	TRBJ2-1	.	CASSVGTSGSFYNEQFF	TGTGCCAGCAGCGTAGGGACTAGCGGGAGTTTCTACAATGAGCAGTTCTTC